This is a list of T cell receptor beta chains from one sample in a study of Graves' ophthalmopathy and Graves' hyperthyroidism. TCRdb reanalysed the multiplex PCR reads using MiXCR and keeps one entry per CDR3 protein. The data show approximately 500,000 distinct CDR3 sequences, 13% to 15% seen once. Sequenced input: blood. The receptors were sampled from a woman aged 25 to 39 with Graves' ophthalmopathy. The CDR3 runs from the conserved cysteine through the conserved F or W. A D gene is named only where the DNA matches it firmly. Clone size is stated in some rows and not others, as once, few, many or a class when expanded.

j_call: TRBJ2-2; clone_size: many; d_call: NA; cdr3_length: 14; v_call: TRBV15; cdr3_aa: CATSVKRDTGELFF; cdr3_nt: TGTGCCACCAGCGTCAAACGGGACACCGGGGAGCTGTTTTTT
j_call: TRBJ2-2; clone_size: many; d_call: NA; cdr3_length: 15; v_call: TRBV9; cdr3_aa: CASSVAFGDTGELFF; cdr3_nt: TGTGCCAGCAGCGTAGCGTTCGGGGACACCGGGGAGCTGTTTTTT
j_call: TRBJ2-7; clone_size: few; d_call: NA; cdr3_length: 15; v_call: TRBV19; cdr3_aa: CASSNTGIEGDEQYF; cdr3_nt: TGTGCCAGTAGTAATACCGGGATAGAAGGGGACGAGCAGTACTTC
j_call: TRBJ2-5; clone_size: NA; d_call: NA; cdr3_length: 13; v_call: TRBV24-1; cdr3_aa: CATSRQYQETQYF; cdr3_nt: TGTGCCACCAGTCGTCAGTACCAAGAGACCCAGTACTTC
j_call: TRBJ2-5; clone_size: NA; d_call: NA; cdr3_length: 14; v_call: TRBV11-3; cdr3_aa: CASSLIKQMETKYF; cdr3_nt: TGTGCCAGCAGCTTAATCAAACAGATGGAGACCAAGTACTTC
j_call: TRBJ2-3; clone_size: few; d_call: NA; cdr3_length: 16; v_call: TRBV11-2; cdr3_aa: CASSLDHLRNTDTQYF; cdr3_nt: TGTGCCAGCAGCTTAGATCATCTGCGAAACACAGATACGCAGTATTTT
j_call: TRBJ2-7; clone_size: many; d_call: NA; cdr3_length: 16; v_call: TRBV20-1; cdr3_aa: CSATTTGAPISYEQYF; cdr3_nt: TGCAGTGCTACTACGACAGGCGCCCCCATCTCCTACGAGCAGTACTTC
j_call: TRBJ2-5; clone_size: NA; d_call: TRBD1; cdr3_length: 14; v_call: TRBV20-1; cdr3_aa: CSGGLRQGIETQYF; cdr3_nt: TGCAGCGGGGGTCTGAGACAGGGGATTGAGACCCAGTACTTC
j_call: TRBJ1-1; clone_size: many; d_call: TRBD1; cdr3_length: 15; v_call: TRBV2; cdr3_aa: CASSGSRDRDTEAFF; cdr3_nt: TGTGCCAGCAGTGGGTCCCGGGACAGGGACACTGAAGCTTTCTTT
j_call: TRBJ2-7; clone_size: many; d_call: NA; cdr3_length: 13; v_call: TRBV28; cdr3_aa: CASSRRVANEQYF; cdr3_nt: TGTGCCAGCAGCCGGAGGGTGGCCAACGAGCAGTACTTC
j_call: TRBJ2-2; clone_size: few; d_call: TRBD1; cdr3_length: 16; v_call: TRBV7-6; cdr3_aa: CASSRPGGLNTGELFF; cdr3_nt: TGTGCCAGCAGCCGACCAGGGGGCCTGAACACCGGGGAGCTGTTTTTT
j_call: TRBJ1-5; clone_size: NA; d_call: NA; cdr3_length: 16; v_call: TRBV12-3/TRBV12-4; cdr3_aa: CASSLETVYSNQPQHF; cdr3_nt: TGTGCCAGCAGTTTAGAGACGGTTTATAGCAATCAGCCCCAGCATTTT
j_call: TRBJ2-7; clone_size: many; d_call: NA; cdr3_length: 12; v_call: TRBV30; cdr3_aa: CAWNGGTYEQYF; cdr3_nt: TGTGCCTGGAACGGGGGTACCTACGAGCAGTACTTC
j_call: TRBJ2-5; clone_size: many; d_call: NA; cdr3_length: 14; v_call: TRBV12-3/TRBV12-4; cdr3_aa: CASSFSGFQETQYF; cdr3_nt: TGTGCCAGCAGTTTCAGCGGCTTCCAAGAGACCCAGTACTTC
j_call: TRBJ1-2; clone_size: many; d_call: NA; cdr3_length: 16; v_call: TRBV20-1; cdr3_aa: CSARAGSVVGNYGYTF; cdr3_nt: TGCAGTGCTAGAGCAGGATCGGTGGTAGGGAATTATGGCTACACCTTC
j_call: TRBJ2-2; clone_size: many; d_call: TRBD1; cdr3_length: 16; v_call: TRBV6-5; cdr3_aa: CASSLPGTGDTGELFF; cdr3_nt: TGTGCCAGCAGTTTGCCTGGGACAGGGGACACCGGGGAGCTGTTTTTT
j_call: TRBJ2-7; clone_size: NA; d_call: NA; cdr3_length: 15; v_call: TRBV7-2; cdr3_aa: CATRGGGGNLYEQYF; cdr3_nt: TGTGCCACCCGAGGGGGCGGGGGGAATCTCTACGAGCAGTACTTC
j_call: TRBJ2-5; clone_size: NA; d_call: TRBD2; cdr3_length: 17; v_call: TRBV2; cdr3_aa: CASSESVGGGPSRTQYF; cdr3_nt: TGTGCCAGCAGTGAATCGGTTGGCGGGGGTCCCAGCAGGACCCAGTACTTC
j_call: TRBJ2-7; clone_size: many; d_call: NA; cdr3_length: 14; v_call: TRBV5-1; cdr3_aa: CASSPDSTSYEQYF; cdr3_nt: TGCGCCAGCAGCCCGGACAGCACCTCCTACGAGCAGTACTTC
j_call: TRBJ1-1; clone_size: many; d_call: NA; cdr3_length: 14; v_call: TRBV6-1; cdr3_aa: CASSLQDRNTEAFF; cdr3_nt: TGTGCCAGCAGCCTACAGGATCGGAACACTGAAGCTTTCTTT
j_call: TRBJ1-2; clone_size: many; d_call: NA; cdr3_length: 15; v_call: TRBV6-1; cdr3_aa: CASSGLDRTSYGYTF; cdr3_nt: TGTGCCAGCAGTGGGTTGGACAGAACCTCCTATGGCTACACCTTC
j_call: TRBJ1-6; clone_size: many; d_call: TRBD1; cdr3_length: 18; v_call: TRBV2; cdr3_aa: CASSPGQTSSSYNSPLHF; cdr3_nt: TGTGCCAGCAGTCCGGGACAGACCTCGAGCTCCTATAATTCACCCCTCCACTTT
j_call: TRBJ2-7; clone_size: NA; d_call: TRBD1; cdr3_length: 13; v_call: TRBV19; cdr3_aa: CASSVDRIYEQYF; cdr3_nt: TGTGCCAGTAGTGTGGACAGGATCTACGAGCAGTACTTC
j_call: TRBJ1-3; clone_size: NA; d_call: NA; cdr3_length: 16; v_call: TRBV11-2; cdr3_aa: CASSPPPVSSGNTIYF; cdr3_nt: TGTGCCAGCAGCCCACCCCCGGTGAGCTCTGGAAACACCATATATTTT
j_call: TRBJ1-5; clone_size: many; d_call: NA; cdr3_length: 17; v_call: TRBV6-5; cdr3_aa: CASSYSRGGAVSQPQHF; cdr3_nt: TGTGCCAGCAGTTACTCTAGGGGAGGGGCCGTTAGTCAGCCCCAGCATTTT
j_call: TRBJ1-1; clone_size: many; d_call: NA; cdr3_length: 15; v_call: TRBV12-3/TRBV12-4; cdr3_aa: CASSLVTYQDTEAFF; cdr3_nt: TGTGCCAGCAGTTTAGTAACTTACCAGGACACTGAAGCTTTCTTT
j_call: TRBJ1-1; clone_size: many; d_call: NA; cdr3_length: 10; v_call: TRBV28; cdr3_aa: CASSSGEAFF; cdr3_nt: TGTGCCAGCAGTTCGGGTGAGGCTTTCTTT
j_call: TRBJ2-7; clone_size: NA; d_call: NA; cdr3_length: 13; v_call: TRBV15; cdr3_aa: CATSRQDSYEQYF; cdr3_nt: TGTGCCACCAGCAGACAAGACTCCTACGAGCAGTACTTC
j_call: TRBJ2-5; clone_size: many; d_call: NA; cdr3_length: 19; v_call: TRBV20-1; cdr3_aa: CSAGEKRFSGTHRGETQYF; cdr3_nt: TGCAGTGCTGGAGAGAAAAGGTTCTCCGGGACCCACCGGGGGGAGACCCAGTACTTC
j_call: TRBJ2-7; clone_size: many; d_call: TRBD1; cdr3_length: 13; v_call: TRBV20-1; cdr3_aa: CSAPRTGTHEQYF; cdr3_nt: TGCAGTGCTCCCCGGACAGGGACCCACGAGCAGTACTTC
j_call: TRBJ1-6; clone_size: NA; d_call: NA; cdr3_length: 15; v_call: TRBV6-1; cdr3_aa: CASSPTLLVLSPLHF; cdr3_nt: TGTGCCAGCAGTCCAACCCTACTGGTTTTGTCACCTCTCCACTTT
j_call: TRBJ1-1; clone_size: many; d_call: NA; cdr3_length: 13; v_call: TRBV19; cdr3_aa: CASKMGGGTEAFF; cdr3_nt: TGTGCCAGTAAAATGGGTGGGGGCACTGAAGCTTTCTTT
j_call: TRBJ2-4; clone_size: NA; d_call: NA; cdr3_length: 14; v_call: TRBV3-1; cdr3_aa: CASSLLAAKNIQYF; cdr3_nt: TGTGCCAGCAGCCTTCTAGCGGCCAAAAACATTCAGTACTTC
j_call: TRBJ2-7; clone_size: many; d_call: TRBD2; cdr3_length: 16; v_call: TRBV15; cdr3_aa: CATSRDPGTGGLQQYF; cdr3_nt: TGTGCCACCAGCAGAGATCCGGGGACGGGGGGTCTCCAGCAGTACTTC
j_call: TRBJ1-1; clone_size: NA; d_call: TRBD1; cdr3_length: 16; v_call: TRBV7-8; cdr3_aa: CASSLGQGARETKAFF; cdr3_nt: TGTGCCAGCAGCTTAGGACAGGGGGCGCGGGAGACAAAAGCTTTCTTT
j_call: TRBJ1-2; clone_size: many; d_call: TRBD1; cdr3_length: 13; v_call: TRBV28; cdr3_aa: CASKYQGAPGYTF; cdr3_nt: TGTGCCAGCAAATACCAGGGGGCGCCCGGCTACACCTTC
j_call: TRBJ1-1; clone_size: many; d_call: TRBD1; cdr3_length: 14; v_call: TRBV12-5; cdr3_aa: CASGLTQGGTEAFF; cdr3_nt: TGTGCTAGTGGTTTGACACAGGGGGGCACTGAAGCTTTCTTT
j_call: TRBJ1-1; clone_size: many; d_call: TRBD1; cdr3_length: 15; v_call: TRBV13; cdr3_aa: CASSSNRYRGSEAFF; cdr3_nt: TGTGCCAGCAGCTCAAACCGATACAGGGGTTCTGAAGCTTTCTTT
j_call: TRBJ2-7; clone_size: many; d_call: TRBD2; cdr3_length: 14; v_call: TRBV28; cdr3_aa: CASSLLAGSYEQYF; cdr3_nt: TGTGCCAGCAGTCTACTAGCGGGATCTTACGAGCAGTACTTC
j_call: TRBJ1-1; clone_size: many; d_call: TRBD1; cdr3_length: 15; v_call: TRBV14; cdr3_aa: CASSQDLQGGTEAFF; cdr3_nt: TGTGCCAGCAGCCAAGATCTACAGGGGGGAACTGAAGCTTTCTTT
j_call: TRBJ2-2; clone_size: many; d_call: NA; cdr3_length: 14; v_call: TRBV6-2/TRBV6-3; cdr3_aa: CASSSGLRRRELFF; cdr3_nt: TGTGCCAGCAGTTCGGGACTCCGGCGGAGGGAGCTGTTTTTT
j_call: TRBJ1-1; clone_size: many; d_call: TRBD1; cdr3_length: 14; v_call: TRBV5-1; cdr3_aa: CASSLERDSTEAFF; cdr3_nt: TGCGCCAGCAGCTTGGAGAGGGACAGCACTGAAGCTTTCTTT
j_call: TRBJ2-7; clone_size: many; d_call: NA; cdr3_length: 15; v_call: TRBV28; cdr3_aa: CASSLDPGHTYEQYF; cdr3_nt: TGTGCCAGCAGTTTGGACCCAGGACATACCTACGAGCAGTACTTC
j_call: TRBJ2-2; clone_size: many; d_call: NA; cdr3_length: 15; v_call: TRBV9; cdr3_aa: CASSVGTVDTGELFF; cdr3_nt: TGTGCCAGCAGCGTGGGGACTGTAGACACCGGGGAGCTGTTTTTT
j_call: TRBJ2-7; clone_size: few; d_call: NA; cdr3_length: 15; v_call: TRBV7-2; cdr3_aa: CASSLVDSTIYEQYF; cdr3_nt: TGTGCCAGCAGCTTAGTCGACAGCACGATCTACGAGCAGTACTTC
j_call: TRBJ2-7; clone_size: NA; d_call: TRBD2; cdr3_length: 15; v_call: TRBV27; cdr3_aa: CASSLTSSGREKQYF; cdr3_nt: TGTGCCAGCAGTTTAACATCCAGCGGGAGGGAGAAGCAGTACTTC
j_call: TRBJ2-7; clone_size: few; d_call: TRBD2; cdr3_length: 15; v_call: TRBV4-1; cdr3_aa: CASSQEGLAAPRQYF; cdr3_nt: TGCGCCAGCAGCCAAGAAGGGCTAGCGGCCCCCCGGCAGTACTTC
j_call: TRBJ2-7; clone_size: many; d_call: NA; cdr3_length: 16; v_call: TRBV7-2; cdr3_aa: CASSLAASELSYEQYF; cdr3_nt: TGTGCCAGCAGCTTAGCGGCTAGCGAACTCTCCTACGAGCAGTACTTC
j_call: TRBJ2-7; clone_size: many; d_call: TRBD2; cdr3_length: 13; v_call: TRBV4-1; cdr3_aa: CASSQESGGKQYF; cdr3_nt: TGCGCCAGCAGCCAAGAATCGGGAGGCAAGCAGTACTTC
j_call: TRBJ2-4; clone_size: many; d_call: NA; cdr3_length: 13; v_call: TRBV5-5; cdr3_aa: CASSLAVQNIQYF; cdr3_nt: TGTGCCAGCAGCTTGGCGGTCCAAAACATTCAGTACTTC
j_call: TRBJ1-6; clone_size: many; d_call: TRBD1; cdr3_length: 16; v_call: TRBV28; cdr3_aa: CASGSQGDSYNSPLHF; cdr3_nt: TGTGCCAGCGGATCACAGGGGGACTCCTATAATTCACCCCTCCACTTT
j_call: TRBJ1-5; clone_size: many; d_call: NA; cdr3_length: 12; v_call: TRBV7-2; cdr3_aa: CASSFTDQPQHF; cdr3_nt: TGTGCCAGCAGCTTTACGGACCAGCCCCAGCATTTT
j_call: TRBJ2-6; clone_size: many; d_call: NA; cdr3_length: 15; v_call: TRBV25-1; cdr3_aa: CASSEQDSGANVLTF; cdr3_nt: TGTGCCAGCAGTGAGCAGGACTCTGGGGCCAACGTCCTGACTTTC
j_call: TRBJ2-7; clone_size: many; d_call: TRBD1; cdr3_length: 14; v_call: TRBV11-3; cdr3_aa: CASSSIGTAYEQYF; cdr3_nt: TGTGCCAGCAGCTCAATAGGGACAGCCTACGAGCAGTACTTC
j_call: TRBJ1-3; clone_size: many; d_call: NA; cdr3_length: 11; v_call: TRBV6-1; cdr3_aa: CASSTGNTIYF; cdr3_nt: TGTGCCAGCAGTACGGGAAACACCATATATTTT
j_call: TRBJ2-2; clone_size: few; d_call: TRBD1; cdr3_length: 17; v_call: TRBV28; cdr3_aa: CASSLFQGARNTGELFF; cdr3_nt: TGTGCCAGCAGTTTGTTTCAGGGGGCGCGGAACACCGGGGAGCTGTTTTTT
j_call: TRBJ2-2; clone_size: many; d_call: NA; cdr3_length: 14; v_call: TRBV27; cdr3_aa: CASSLFTNTGELFF; cdr3_nt: TGTGCCAGCAGTTTATTTACGAACACCGGGGAGCTGTTTTTT
j_call: TRBJ2-7; clone_size: many; d_call: TRBD2; cdr3_length: 18; v_call: TRBV14; cdr3_aa: CASSLGQKAGGISYEQYF; cdr3_nt: TGTGCCAGCAGCCTGGGCCAGAAGGCGGGGGGTATCTCCTACGAGCAGTACTTC
j_call: TRBJ2-3; clone_size: many; d_call: NA; cdr3_length: 15; v_call: TRBV28; cdr3_aa: CASSYAGTPTDTQYF; cdr3_nt: TGTGCCAGCAGTTATGCCGGAACCCCAACAGATACGCAGTATTTT